The 30 T cell receptor beta chains reported below all come from one sample, sequenced in a study of T cell responses to AZD1222 COVID-19 vaccine. Repertoires were generated with immunoSEQ multiplex PCR, while TCRdb's copy carries only in-frame clones and drops some. Of about 130,000 clones listed, 80% to 90% were seen once; the top ten hold 1.5% to 2%. The sequenced sample was peripheral blood, obtained on day 0 of AZD1222 vaccination. The source of these receptors is an adult in good health.

The CDR3 reads CASSGWSGEETQYF. CDR3 DNA: TGTGCCAGCAGCGGATGGTCGGGGGAAGAGACCCAGTACTTC. This chain connects TRBV7-2 to TRBJ2-5; a possible D gene is TRBD2 (6 bases). Trimming removed 5 bases at V and 3 bases at J, with 13 bases between. The CDR3 has 14 amino acids. Germline V lookup: CDR1 SGHTA, CDR2 FQGNSA. The full variable domain, rest sourced from reference TRBV7-2 and TRBJ2-5, is GAGVSQSPSNKVTEKGKDVELRCDPISGHTALYWYRQSLGQGLEFLIYFQGNSAPDKSGLPSDRFSAERTGGSVSTLTIQRTQQEDSAVYLCASSGWSGEETQYFGPGTRLLVL.

The chain recombines TRBV27 with TRBJ1-2; TRBD1 is a possible D gene (6 bases). This CDR3 spans 17 amino acids. The germline V gene has CDR1 MNHEY and CDR2 SMNVEV (reference sequence). V shed 5 bases and J shed 0 bases, with 19 bases lying between them. The CDR3 sequence: CASSPRAGTPPNYGYTF. In nucleotides, the CDR3 is TGTGCCAGCAGTCCCCGCGCCGGGACACCCCCTAACTATGGCTACACCTTC.

This clone was seen just once. This sequence joins TRBV5-1 and TRBJ2-1; D is uncertain. V was shortened by 0 bases and J by 0 bases, with 4 bases between the two germline ends. CDR1 and CDR2 from the germline V gene are SGHRS and YFSETQ. The CDR3 sequence is 14 residues long. CDR3 protein: CASSLDGSYNEQFF. The DNA for the CDR3 is TGCGCCAGCAGCTTGGACGGCTCCTACAATGAGCAGTTCTTC.

V gene TRBV30 combines with J gene TRBJ2-1, with 16 bases fitting TRBD2. The CDR3 has 15 residues. The junction had 5 bases not matched to a gene; V was cut back by 3 bases and J by 9 bases. The germline V gene encodes CDR1 GTSNPN and CDR2 SVGIG (reference sequence). The CDR3 nucleotides are TGTGCCTGGAGCACCGGGACTAGCGGGAGGGTTGAGCAGTTCTTC. Encoded protein: CAWSTGTSGRVEQFF. The variable domain in full, with the rest retrieved from reference TRBV30 and TRBJ2-1, is SQTIHQWPATLVQPVGSPLSLECTVEGTSNPNLYWYRQAAGRGLQLLFYSVGIGQISSEVPQNLSASRPQDRQFILSSKKLLLSDSGFYLCAWSTGTSGRVEQFFGPGTRLTVL.

This rearrangement joins TRBV20-1 to TRBJ2-7, with D hard to call. CDR1 DFQATT and CDR2 SNEGSKA come from the germline V gene (reference sequence). This CDR3 contains 11 residues. V was pared by 3 bases and J by 3 bases, with 6 bases between. This CDR3 reads CSASLLYEQYF. The CDR3 DNA reads TGCAGTGCTAGTCTACTCTACGAGCAGTACTTC.

The chain is built from TRBV6-1 and TRBJ1-4; 7 bases agree with TRBD1. CDR3 length: 15 amino acids. V gave up 1 base and J gave up 3 bases; unmatched junction bases: 2. Per the germline V gene, CDR1 is MNHNS and CDR2 is SASEGT. The CDR3 sequence is CASSEGDRPNEKLFF. Written as DNA, the CDR3 is TGTGCCAGCAGTGAAGGGGACAGACCTAATGAAAAACTGTTTTTT.

V gene TRBV30 combines with J gene TRBJ2-3; 8 bases map to TRBD2. V dropped 1 base and J dropped 3; count of bases not matched to a gene: 6. Germline V gene sequence: CDR1 GTSNPN, CDR2 SVGIG (reference sequence). CDR3 length: 15 residues. The CDR3 sequence is CAWSDLGGGTDTQYF. The CDR3 bases are TGTGCCTGGAGTGACCTCGGGGGGGGGACAGATACGCAGTATTTT.

The CDR3 is CASSFAPGTGDYGYTF. CDR3 bases: TGTGCCAGCAGCTTTGCGCCAGGGACAGGGGACTATGGCTACACCTTC. This rearrangement joins TRBV7-2 to TRBJ1-2, with 10 bases that match TRBD1. V was pared by 3 bases and J by 3 bases, with 7 bases of the junction left unmatched. The CDR3 spans 16 residues. In germline, CDR1 is SGHTA, CDR2 FQGNSA.

V usage is TRBV5-1 and J usage is TRBJ1-1, with D perhaps TRBD1 (6 bases). CDR1 SGHRS and CDR2 YFSETQ come from the germline V gene. Trimming left V 1 base short and J 3 bases short, with 13 bases between. CDR3 length: 15 residues. For the CDR3, the DNA is TGCGCCAGCAGCTTGACAGGGTTGGGGGACACTGAAGCTTTCTTT. Amino acids: CASSLTGLGDTEAFF.

The gene calls are TRBV27 and TRBJ1-5, with TRBD1 matching 9 bases. Germline assignment: CDR1 MNHEY and CDR2 SMNVEV (reference sequence). The trim removed 2 bases at V and 11 bases at J, leaving 10 bases unmatched. CDR3 length: 15 amino acids. As DNA, the CDR3 is TGTGCCAGCAGTTTAACCGGGACAGGGATTAGGTCCCAGCATTTT. It specifies CASSLTGTGIRSQHF.

The J gene is TRBJ2-5, the V gene TRBV19; D possibly uses TRBD1 or TRBD2 (5 bases each). There are 14 residues in the CDR3. CDR1 and CDR2 from the germline V gene are LNHDA and SQIVND (reference sequence). Trimming pared 3 bases from V and 2 bases from J, leaving 10 bases between. CDR3 nucleotide sequence: TGTGCCAGTAGTATTGAGGGGACGCAAGAGACCCAGTACTTC. Translated, it gives CASSIEGTQETQYF.

CDR3 region: CASSPGAPGTGGNTIYF. DNA for the CDR3: TGCGCCAGCAGCCCAGGGGCCCCCGGGACAGGGGGAAACACCATATATTTT. This chain joins TRBV4-3 and TRBJ1-3; 9 bases align to TRBD1. Germline CDR1 and CDR2: LGHNA and YSLEER. Trimming cost V 4 bases and J 4 bases; bases outside gene matches: 11. CDR3 size: 17 residues.

The chain carries TRBV18 and TRBJ1-2; D is perhaps TRBD1 (5 bases). The CDR3 contains 16 residues. V gave up 0 bases and J gave up 4 bases, with 15 bases separating them. Germline V gives CDR1 KGHSH, CDR2 LQKENI. As DNA, the CDR3 is TGTGCCAGCTCACCACCAATGGGGGGTAGGCTCTATGGCTACACCTTC. The encoded protein is CASSPPMGGRLYGYTF.

V is TRBV3-1 (or the pseudogene TRBV3-2) and J is TRBJ1-5; D is perhaps TRBD1 (6 bases). V lost 3 bases to trimming and J lost 0 bases, with 24 bases between them. This CDR3 has 20 amino acids. The germline V gene has CDR1 LGHDT and CDR2 YNNKEL (reference sequence). The CDR3 here is CASSHGGGYNTENSNQPQHF. The CDR3 nucleotides are TGTGCCAGCAGCCACGGTGGGGGCTACAATACCGAAAATAGCAATCAGCCCCAGCATTTT.

The chain links TRBV24-1 to TRBJ1-1; the D is unclear. This CDR3 comprises 17 residues. The V end lost 2 bases, the J end lost 5 bases, and 20 bases lay between the germline ends. CDR1 and CDR2 from the germline V gene are KGHDR and SFDVKD. CDR3 nucleotides: TGTGCCACCAGTGATTCCCGGCGGGGAGGGCGGAATACTGAAGCTTTCTTT. This translates into CATSDSRRGGRNTEAFF.

This chain joins TRBV7-2 and TRBJ2-2, with 7 bases fitting TRBD1. Unmatched junction bases numbered 14, after V lost 5 bases and J lost 5 bases. The CDR3 is 17 amino acids. CDR1 and CDR2 (germline): SGHTA, FQGNSA. CDR3 amino acids: CASSPGQPPWSTGELFF. The DNA of the CDR3 is TGTGCCAGCAGCCCGGGACAGCCCCCCTGGTCAACCGGGGAGCTGTTTTTT.

This clone was found many times. The chain is built from TRBV29-1 and TRBJ2-7; the match to TRBD2 covers 12 bases. The CDR3 runs 17 residues. The V and J ends lost 5 bases and 4 bases, in that order; junction bases with no gene match: 15. Looked up from germline, CDR1 is SQVTM and CDR2 is ANQGSEA. The CDR3 reads CSVPGLAGDGHTYEQYF. In DNA, the CDR3 is TGCAGCGTTCCGGGACTAGCGGGCGACGGCCACACATACGAGCAGTACTTC.

J is TRBJ1-5 and V is TRBV6-5; D unresolved. Looked up from germline, CDR1 is MNHEY and CDR2 is SVGAGI. V lost 5 bases to trimming and J lost 0 bases, with 11 bases between them. There are 15 residues in the CDR3. The CDR3 bases are TGTGCCAGCAGTAGAGGAATTAATAGCAATCAGCCCCAGCATTTT. It translates to CASSRGINSNQPQHF.

This clone appeared a single time. The V gene is TRBV7-9, the J gene TRBJ2-5, with D possibly called TRBD1 or TRBD2 (5 bases each). Deletions cut 8 bases from V and 9 bases from J, with 22 bases between. Germline V CDR1 and CDR2: SEHNR, FQNEAQ (reference sequence). The CDR3 has 14 amino acids. CDR3 loop: CASPTGPGRTAQYF. The CDR3 DNA reads as TGTGCCAGCCCGACCGGGCCGGGACGCACTGCCCAGTACTTC.

The chain combines TRBV5-6 with TRBJ1-2; D gene ambiguous. Germline V gene lookup returns CDR1 SGHDT and CDR2 YYEEEE. The CDR3 is made up of 14 amino acids. V dropped 1 base and J dropped 4 bases, with 11 bases sitting between them. DNA of the CDR3: TGTGCCAGCAGCTTGCGCGGCGCGGGCTATGGCTACACCTTC. Translation gives CASSLRGAGYGYTF. The full variable domain, rest sourced from reference TRBV5-6 and TRBJ1-2, is DAGVTQSPTHLIKTRGQQVTLRCSPKSGHDTVSWYQQALGQGPQFIFQYYEEEERQRGNFPDRFSGHQFPNYSSELNVNALLLGDSALYLCASSLRGAGYGYTFGSGTRLTVV.

V usage is TRBV7-3 and J usage is TRBJ2-2; unclear D gene. Germline CDR1 is SGHTA and CDR2 is FQGTGA. This CDR3 is built from 11 residues. V was shortened by 1 base and J by 13 bases, with 7 bases between the two germline ends. CDR3 sequence (DNA): TGTGCCAGCAGCTTAAAAGTAGGGCTGTTTTTT. Translated, it gives CASSLKVGLFF. Full variable domain (rest looked up from reference TRBV7-3 and TRBJ2-2): GAGVSQTPSNKVTEKGKYVELRCDPISGHTALYWYRQSLGQGPEFLIYFQGTGAADDSGLPNDRFFAVRPEGSVSTLKIQRTERGDSAVYLCASSLKVGLFFGEGSRLTVL.

This chain connects TRBV5-6 to TRBJ1-6; no reliable D call. V was cut by 3 bases and J by 4 bases, with 8 bases left in between. This CDR3 comprises 14 residues. The germline gives CDR1 SGHDT, CDR2 YYEEEE. CDR3 in amino acids: CASSSWVYNSPLHF. For the CDR3, the DNA is TGTGCCAGCAGCTCCTGGGTTTATAATTCACCCCTCCACTTT. The whole variable domain, remainder taken from reference TRBV5-6 and TRBJ1-6, is DAGVTQSPTHLIKTRGQQVTLRCSPKSGHDTVSWYQQALGQGPQFIFQYYEEEERQRGNFPDRFSGHQFPNYSSELNVNALLLGDSALYLCASSSWVYNSPLHFGNGTRLTVT.

V and J are TRBV21-1 and TRBJ1-4. TRBV21-1 is a documented pseudogene. The CDR3 sequence is 17 residues long. The CDR3 spells CASSKVVEGRANEKLFF. As DNA, the CDR3 is TGTGCCAGCAGCAAAGTCGTGGAGGGCAGGGCTAATGAAAAACTGTTTTTT.

This clone appeared a single time. CDR3 DNA: TGTGCCAGCAGTTACGACACCGGGACCGGCTACACCTTC. This translates into CASSYDTGTGYTF. This chain joins TRBV6-2 or TRBV6-3 and TRBJ1-2; weak D call: TRBD1 (5 bases). This CDR3 has 13 residues. Trimming left V 2 bases short and J 8 bases short, with 12 bases between. CDR1 MNHEY and CDR2 SVGEGT come from the germline V gene.

V and J are TRBV7-2 and TRBJ2-5, with 7 bases that match TRBD1. CDR3 length: 15 residues. The V gene's germline CDR1 is SGHTA and CDR2 FQGNSA. Trimming cost V 5 bases and J 2 bases; bases outside gene matches: 8. The CDR3 here is CASSPRRDRQETQYF. CDR3 DNA: TGTGCCAGCAGCCCCCGACGGGACAGACAAGAGACCCAGTACTTC. Full variable domain (rest looked up from reference TRBV7-2 and TRBJ2-5): GAGVSQSPSNKVTEKGKDVELRCDPISGHTALYWYRQSLGQGLEFLIYFQGNSAPDKSGLPSDRFSAERTGGSVSTLTIQRTQQEDSAVYLCASSPRRDRQETQYFGPGTRLLVL.

In this sample, this clone turned up once. The V gene is TRBV6-5, the J gene TRBJ1-6; D gene unclear. Germline V gives CDR1 MNHEY, CDR2 SVGAGI. The CDR3 is made up of 13 amino acids. With 3 bases removed from V and 11 bases from J, the gap between germline ends came to 11 bases. The CDR3 DNA reads as TGTGCCAGCAGTTATGAAAGTCGGGCACCCCTCCACTTT. Protein: CASSYESRAPLHF.

The CDR3 reads CASRAGQGRETQYF. CDR3 bases: TGTGCCAGCAGAGCTGGACAGGGGCGGGAGACCCAGTACTTC. The rearrangement joins TRBV2 to TRBJ2-5; 9 nucleotides match TRBD1. The CDR3 is made up of 14 amino acids. In germline, CDR1 is SNHLY, CDR2 FYNNEI. V was pared by 6 bases and J by 5 bases, with 7 bases of the junction left unmatched.

The chain combines TRBV7-9 with TRBJ2-1; 9 bases line up with TRBD1. CDR3 size: 18 residues. Germline trimming cut 3 bases from V and 6 bases from J; bases unmatched to any gene: 15. Germline-derived CDR1 and CDR2 are SEHNR and FQNEAQ (reference sequence). CDR3 bases: TGTGCCAGCAGCTTCCCCACTAACCGGGACAGGGTAGGCAATGAGCAGTTCTTC. This encodes CASSFPTNRDRVGNEQFF.

The chain couples TRBV27 to TRBJ2-4, with a tentative D call TRBD1 (6 bases). Per the germline V gene, CDR1 is MNHEY and CDR2 is SMNVEV (reference sequence). Trimming left V 7 bases short and J 6 bases short, with 16 bases between. The CDR3 covers 14 residues. In DNA form, the CDR3 reads TGTGCCAGCACAAGGACAGATTCTTTAAACATTCAGTACTTC. It encodes CASTRTDSLNIQYF.

The CDR3 protein is CASSLAPGGFSTDTQYF. CDR3 coding DNA: TGTGCCAGCAGCTTAGCGCCCGGGGGCTTTAGCACAGATACGCAGTATTTT. This chain joins TRBV7-6 and TRBJ2-3, with D possibly being TRBD1 or TRBD2 (6 bases each). Germline loops: CDR1 SGHVS, CDR2 FNYEAQ. The CDR3 consists of 17 residues. V was shortened by 0 bases and J by 0 bases, with 13 bases between the two germline ends.